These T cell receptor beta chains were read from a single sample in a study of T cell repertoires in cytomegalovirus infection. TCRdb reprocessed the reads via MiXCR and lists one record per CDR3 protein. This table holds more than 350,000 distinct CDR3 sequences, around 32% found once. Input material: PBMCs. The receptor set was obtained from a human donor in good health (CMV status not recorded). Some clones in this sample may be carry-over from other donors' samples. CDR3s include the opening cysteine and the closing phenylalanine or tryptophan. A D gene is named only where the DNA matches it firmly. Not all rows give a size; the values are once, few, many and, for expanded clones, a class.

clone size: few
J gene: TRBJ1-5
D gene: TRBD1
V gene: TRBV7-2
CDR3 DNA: TGTGCCAGCAGCCCAGATGTGACAGGGGCTCTGCCCCAGCATTTT
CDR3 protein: CASSPDVTGALPQHF

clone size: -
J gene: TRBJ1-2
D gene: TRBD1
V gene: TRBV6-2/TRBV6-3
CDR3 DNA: TGTGCCAGCTCTAACCCGGGACAGGGCGATGAAAGCTACACCTTC
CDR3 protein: CASSNPGQGDESYTF

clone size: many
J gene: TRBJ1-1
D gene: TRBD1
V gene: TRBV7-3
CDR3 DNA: TGTGCCAGCAGCCTACAACAGGGGTCAGCGCCTTTCTTT
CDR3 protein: CASSLQQGSAPFF

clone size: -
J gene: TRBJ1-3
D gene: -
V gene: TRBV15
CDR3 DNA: TGTGCCACCAGCGTCATAGGAAACACCATATATTTT
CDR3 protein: CATSVIGNTIYF

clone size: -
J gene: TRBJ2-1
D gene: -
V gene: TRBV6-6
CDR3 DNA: TGTGCCAGCAGCCGACAGGCCCAAGCGGAGTTCTTC
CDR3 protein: CASSRQAQAEFF

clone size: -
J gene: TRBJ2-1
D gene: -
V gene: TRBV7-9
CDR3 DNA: TGTGCCAGCAGCTTAAAGCGGGCGAACGACAATGAGCAGTTCTTC
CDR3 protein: CASSLKRANDNEQFF

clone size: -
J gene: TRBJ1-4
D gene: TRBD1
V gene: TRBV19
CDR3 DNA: TGTGCCAGTAGCCGCGGGACAGGGCGTGGGGAAAAACTGTTTTTT
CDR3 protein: CASSRGTGRGEKLFF

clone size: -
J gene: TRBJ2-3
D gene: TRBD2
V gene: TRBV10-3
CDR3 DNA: TGTGCCATCAGTGATTGGACTAGCGGGGGGGCCGTAGATACGCAGTATTTT
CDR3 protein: CAISDWTSGGAVDTQYF

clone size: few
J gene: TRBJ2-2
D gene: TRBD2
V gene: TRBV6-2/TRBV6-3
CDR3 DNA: TGTGCCAGCAGTTACCCTAGCGGGGGGGGCACCGGGGAGCTGTTTTTT
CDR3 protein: CASSYPSGGGTGELFF

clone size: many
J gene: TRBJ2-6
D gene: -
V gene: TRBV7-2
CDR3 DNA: TGTGCCAGCAGCTTAAGGATTAGGGGCTCTGGGGCCAACGTCCTGACTTTC
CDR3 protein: CASSLRIRGSGANVLTF

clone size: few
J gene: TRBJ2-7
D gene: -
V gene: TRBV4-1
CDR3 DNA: TGCGCCAGCAGGGGGGACACCAAATACGAGCAGTACTTC
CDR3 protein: CASRGDTKYEQYF

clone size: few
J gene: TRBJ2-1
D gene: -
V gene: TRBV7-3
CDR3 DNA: TGTGCCAGCAGCTCGCGTGGGGCAAGTGAGAATGAGCAGTTCTTC
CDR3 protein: CASSSRGASENEQFF

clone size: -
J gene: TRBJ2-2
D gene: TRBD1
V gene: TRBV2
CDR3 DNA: TGTGCCAGCAGAGATAGACAGGGAGTACGGGAGCTGTTTTTT
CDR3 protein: CASRDRQGVRELFF

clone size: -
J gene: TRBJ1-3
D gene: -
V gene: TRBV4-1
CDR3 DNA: TGCGCCAGCAGCCAAGGGACCATTTCTGGAACCACCATATATTTT
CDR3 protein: CASSQGTISGTTIYF

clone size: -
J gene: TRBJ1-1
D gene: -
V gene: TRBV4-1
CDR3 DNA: TGCGCCAGCAGCCAAGCACCGGGACTACGCAACACTGAAGCTTTCTTT
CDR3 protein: CASSQAPGLRNTEAFF

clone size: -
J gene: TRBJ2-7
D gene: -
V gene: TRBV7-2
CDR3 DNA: TGTGCCAGCAGCTTAGCACTGGCCTACGAGCAGTACTTC
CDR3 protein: CASSLALAYEQYF

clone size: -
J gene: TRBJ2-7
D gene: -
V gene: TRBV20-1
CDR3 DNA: TGCAGTGCTAGAGATAGGGGAACCCTGGGCTCCTACGAGCAGTACTTC
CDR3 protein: CSARDRGTLGSYEQYF

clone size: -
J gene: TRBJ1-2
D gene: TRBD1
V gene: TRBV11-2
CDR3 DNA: TGTGCCAGCAGCGCTTCGGGACAGGGGCCGGATAGAGATGGCTACACCTTC
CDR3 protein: CASSASGQGPDRDGYTF

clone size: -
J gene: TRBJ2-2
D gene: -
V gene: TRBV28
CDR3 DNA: TGTGCCAGCACCCTTTTGCAGCGCAACACCGGGGAGCTGTTTTTT
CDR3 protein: CASTLLQRNTGELFF

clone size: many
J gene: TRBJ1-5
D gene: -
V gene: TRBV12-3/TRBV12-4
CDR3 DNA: TGTGCCAGCAGCCCCGGCCTCGGGGGTCAGCCCCAGCATTTT
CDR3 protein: CASSPGLGGQPQHF

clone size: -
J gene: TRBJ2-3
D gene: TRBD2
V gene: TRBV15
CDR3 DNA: TGTGCCACCAGCAGGGGGACTAGCTCGGATACGCAGTATTTT
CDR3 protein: CATSRGTSSDTQYF

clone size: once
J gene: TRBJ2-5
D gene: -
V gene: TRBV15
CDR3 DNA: TGTGCCACCAGCAGAGTGGGCAGCCAAGAGACCCAGTACTTC
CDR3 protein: CATSRVGSQETQYF

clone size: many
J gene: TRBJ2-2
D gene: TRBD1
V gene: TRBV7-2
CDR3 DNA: TGTGCCAGCAGCTTAAGGGTGACAGGGTACACCGGGGAGCTGTTTTTT
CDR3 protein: CASSLRVTGYTGELFF

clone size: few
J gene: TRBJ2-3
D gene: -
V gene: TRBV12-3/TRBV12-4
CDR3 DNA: TGTGCCAGCAGTTTAGTCAGGCGACCTACGCAGTATTTT
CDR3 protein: CASSLVRRPTQYF

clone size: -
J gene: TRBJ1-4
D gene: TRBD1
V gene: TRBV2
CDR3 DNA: TGTGCCAGCAGCACAGGGGAAAATGAAAAACTGTTTTTT
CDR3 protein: CASSTGENEKLFF

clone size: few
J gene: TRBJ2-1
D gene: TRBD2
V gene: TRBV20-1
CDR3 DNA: TGCAGTGCTAGATCCCTCTTAGCGGGGGACTACAATGAGCAGTTCTTC
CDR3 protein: CSARSLLAGDYNEQFF

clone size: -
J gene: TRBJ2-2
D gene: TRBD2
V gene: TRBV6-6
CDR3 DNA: TGTGCCAGCAGTTACGAGCCTAGCGGGGGAGAGAACACCGGGGAGCTGTTTTTT
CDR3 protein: CASSYEPSGGENTGELFF

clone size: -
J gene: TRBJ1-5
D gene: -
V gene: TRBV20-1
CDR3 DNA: TGCAGTGCCGAAAGAAGTGGGCTTAGCAATCAGCCCCAGCATTTT
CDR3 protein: CSAERSGLSNQPQHF

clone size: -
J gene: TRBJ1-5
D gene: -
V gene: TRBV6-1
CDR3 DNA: TGTGCCAGCAGTGAATCACTGGCGCGCGATCAGCCCCAGCATTTT
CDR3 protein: CASSESLARDQPQHF

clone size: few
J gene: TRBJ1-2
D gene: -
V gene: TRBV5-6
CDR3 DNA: TGTGCCAGCAGCTACCCAGATGTTGGGGTTGGTGGCTACACCTTC
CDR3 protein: CASSYPDVGVGGYTF

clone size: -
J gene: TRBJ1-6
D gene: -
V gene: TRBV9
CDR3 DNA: TGTGCCAGCAGCTCCGGGACATCCAATTCACCCCTCCACTTT
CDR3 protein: CASSSGTSNSPLHF

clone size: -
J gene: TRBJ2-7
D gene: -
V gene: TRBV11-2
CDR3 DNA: TGTGCCAGCAGTCGGGTGGGGGGGGAGAAGGACAGGACCTACGAGCAGTACTTC
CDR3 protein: CASSRVGGEKDRTYEQYF

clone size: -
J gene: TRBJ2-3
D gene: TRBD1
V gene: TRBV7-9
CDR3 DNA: TGTGCCAGCAGCTTAGAGGGGGCGTGCACAGATACGCAGTATTTT
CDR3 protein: CASSLEGACTDTQYF

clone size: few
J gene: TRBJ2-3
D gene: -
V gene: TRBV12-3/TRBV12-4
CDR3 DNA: TGTGCCAGCAGTTACCAAGTTCCCGCCCCGGGACCAAGCACAGATACGCAGTATTTT
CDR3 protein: CASSYQVPAPGPSTDTQYF

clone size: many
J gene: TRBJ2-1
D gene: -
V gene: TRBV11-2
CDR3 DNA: TGTGCCAGCAGCGTAGATTGGGATGAGCAGTTCTTC
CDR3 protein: CASSVDWDEQFF

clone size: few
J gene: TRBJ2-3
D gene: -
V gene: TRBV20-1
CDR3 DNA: TGCAGTGCCGCGGGGAGACTAGTCACAGATACGCAGTATTTT
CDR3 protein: CSAAGRLVTDTQYF

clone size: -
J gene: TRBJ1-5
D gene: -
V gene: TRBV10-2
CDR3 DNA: TGCGCCAGCAGTGTTCAGGAAAATCAGCCCCAGCATTTT
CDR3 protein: CASSVQENQPQHF

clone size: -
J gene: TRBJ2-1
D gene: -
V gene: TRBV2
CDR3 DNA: TGTGCCAGCAGTTACTCCACTACAGGGCGGAATGAGCAGTTCTTC
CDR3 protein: CASSYSTTGRNEQFF

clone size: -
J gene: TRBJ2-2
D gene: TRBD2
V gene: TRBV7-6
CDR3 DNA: TGTGCCAGCAGCTTATTGCGGGGGGAGAACACCGGGGAGCTGTTTTTT
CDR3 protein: CASSLLRGENTGELFF

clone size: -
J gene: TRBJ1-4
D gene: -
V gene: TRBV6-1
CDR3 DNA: TGTGCCAGCACTCCAGGGTACGAAAAACTGTTTTTT
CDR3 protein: CASTPGYEKLFF

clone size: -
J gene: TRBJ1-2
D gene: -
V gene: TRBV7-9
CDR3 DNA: TGTGCCAGCAGCGTCGTTAGCGGGGGACCTGGCTACACCTTC
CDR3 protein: CASSVVSGGPGYTF